These 12 T cell receptor beta chains originate from one sample sequenced in a study of CD8+ T cells in alopecia areata. The sequencing template was cDNA reverse transcribed from extracted RNA. The repertoire was sequenced with immunoSEQ multiplex PCR; TCRdb's copy has only in-frame clones and lacks some. The data show around 160,000 clones, 75% to 90% seen once. This specimen was CD8+ T cells sorted from blood, taken at week 0. These receptors all come from a human donor with alopecia areata.

This chain connects TRBV11-2 to TRBJ1-5, with D perhaps matching TRBD1 (5 bases). The V end was cut by 3 bases, the J end by 4 bases, with 13 bases between. The CDR3 totals 15 residues. CDR1 and CDR2 from the germline V gene are SGHAT and FQNNGV. This chain's CDR3 is CASSLGQASNQPQHF. CDR3 bases: TGTGCCAGCAGCTTGGGGCAGGCGTCAAATCAGCCCCAGCATTTT.

This sequence joins TRBV19 and TRBJ2-4; D is ambiguous. The germline V and J ends were trimmed by 3 bases and 1 base, with 22 bases remaining between them. Germline V gives CDR1 LNHDA, CDR2 SQIVND (reference sequence). There are 19 residues in the CDR3. CDR3 residues: CASSMRRWRRFLAKNIQYF. CDR3 in DNA: TGTGCCAGTAGTATGCGCAGGTGGCGGCGGTTTCTGGCCAAAAACATTCAGTACTTC.

J is TRBJ2-1 and V is TRBV6-5; the D gene is possibly TRBD2 (5 bases). The V end lost 0 bases, the J end lost 7 bases, and 13 bases lay between the germline ends. Germline CDR1 and CDR2: MNHEY and SVGAGI. The CDR3 extends over 15 amino acids. The CDR3 coding sequence is TGTGCCAGCAGTTACTCGGCCGGGGTGGGAAATGAGCAGTTCTTC. It is translated as CASSYSAGVGNEQFF.

CDR3 loop: CASSPWAGVEQYF. The CDR3 nucleotides read TGTGCCAGCTCACCGTGGGCAGGAGTCGAGCAGTACTTC. The chain joins TRBV18 to TRBJ2-7; D not resolved. The germline V and J ends were trimmed by 3 bases and 6 bases, with 12 bases remaining between them. The CDR3 sequence is 13 residues long. Germline values: CDR1 KGHSH, CDR2 LQKENI. Filled out from reference TRBV18 and TRBJ2-7, the complete variable domain reads NAGVMQNPRHLVRRRGQEARLRCSPMKGHSHVYWYRQLPEEGLKFMVYLQKENIIDESGMPKERFSAEFPKEGPSILRIQQVVRGDSAAYFCASSPWAGVEQYFGPGTRLTVT.

This chain links TRBV25-1 with TRBJ2-7; no reliable D call. CDR1 is MGHDK and CDR2 is SYGVNS in the germline V gene. The CDR3 totals 14 residues. V was cut by 3 bases and J by 0 bases, with 9 bases left in between. DNA for the CDR3: TGTGCCAGCAGTGACCCTCATGGCTCCTACGAGCAGTACTTC. It translates to CASSDPHGSYEQYF.

This clone has only one observation. The chain has TRBV9 and TRBJ2-3; 7 nucleotides line up with TRBD1. Per germline, CDR1 SGDLS and CDR2 YYNGEE. The J segment lost 5 bases and the V segment lost 0 bases, leaving 6 bases of the junction unmatched. CDR3 size: 15 residues. The DNA for the CDR3 is TGTGCCAGCAGCGTAGGAGACAGGGTCATAGATACGCAGTATTTT. Translation gives CASSVGDRVIDTQYF.

The chain is built from TRBV11-2 and TRBJ2-7; D gene ambiguous. CDR3 length equals 13 residues. V was shortened by 2 bases and J by 3 bases, with 8 bases between the two germline ends. Germline CDR1 SGHAT, CDR2 FQNNGV. CDR3 sequence (DNA): TGTGCCAGCAGCTTAAGCCTTAACTACGAGCAGTACTTC. Amino acid sequence: CASSLSLNYEQYF.

The chain combines TRBV2 with TRBJ2-7, with 10 bases that match TRBD1. This CDR3 is built from 16 residues. Trimming cost V 0 bases and J 5 bases; bases outside gene matches: 7. CDR1 is SNHLY and CDR2 is FYNNEI in the germline V gene. CDR3 protein: CASSEALHGTGDEQYF. The CDR3, as DNA: TGTGCCAGCAGTGAAGCGCTTCATGGGACAGGGGACGAGCAGTACTTC.

The chain combines TRBV5-1 with TRBJ2-5; D is unresolved. Trimming shortened V by 0 bases and J by 1 base, and 13 bases separated the two germline ends. Germline V CDR1 and CDR2: SGHRS, YFSETQ. This CDR3 is 16 amino acids long. CDR3 sequence reads: CASSLGFQDLQETQYF. In DNA, the CDR3 is TGCGCCAGCAGCTTGGGCTTTCAAGACCTCCAAGAGACCCAGTACTTC.

The chain carries TRBV27 and TRBJ2-1, with TRBD2 as a possible D gene (5 bases). Trimming took 5 bases from V and 3 from J, leaving 11 bases between them. Germline CDR1 MNHEY, CDR2 SMNVEV (reference sequence). The CDR3 is 14 residues long. The CDR3: CASSPMTIYNEQFF. Here the CDR3 DNA reads TGTGCCAGCAGTCCCATGACTATCTACAATGAGCAGTTCTTC.

This clone was seen once. This chain links TRBV6-5 with TRBJ2-7, with D hard to call. The CDR3 is 13 amino acids. Germline CDR1 reads MNHEY; CDR2 reads SVGAGI. Trimming took 3 bases from V and 3 from J, leaving 9 bases between them. The CDR3 region has the DNA TGTGCCAGCAGTTATGGGGTCCTCTACGAGCAGTACTTC. As protein: CASSYGVLYEQYF.

The J gene is TRBJ1-2, the V gene TRBV4-1, with 7 bases aligning to TRBD1. The CDR3 totals 15 residues. Per the germline V gene, CDR1 is MGHRA and CDR2 is YSYEKL. Germline trimming cut 1 base from V and 8 bases from J; bases unmatched to any gene: 10. The CDR3 DNA follows: TGCGCCAGCAGCCAAGCGGGACAGAGAAATGGAGGCTACACCTTC. As protein: CASSQAGQRNGGYTF.